This T cell receptor (beta chain) derives from a study of T-cell memory formation after mild COVID-19. Study outcomes and limitations: Pre-infection memory carried some responding clones, suggesting that cross-reactive memory joined.

This clonotype has ten or more counts. Its specificity is not known. TCRdb passed the 5' RACE reads through MiXCR, listing each CDR3 protein once. In the table there are more than 110,000 distinct CDR3 sequences, 25% of which are singletons. This CDR3 contains 13 residues. In germline, CDR1 is SGHVS, CDR2 FQNEAQ. Trimming cost V 8 bases and J 10 bases, with 18 bases left between them. The TCR sequence derives from an adult woman who had mild COVID-19 (a few samples of this study predate the infection). Cell type and time point are not known. The genes are TRBV7-8 and TRBJ2-1; possible D gene TRBD1, 5 bases. Sequenced: PBMCs or a T cell subset sorted from them (not recorded which). CDR3: CASRLGHRNEQFF. The CDR3 DNA sequence: TGTGCCAGCCGCCTGGGGCACCGGAACGAGCAGTTCTTC.